This T cell receptor beta chain was sequenced in a study of CD8+ T cells in alopecia areata. Overall study: Patients received oral tofacitinib, 5 to 10 mg twice daily, for moderate-to-severe alopecia areata.

About this clone itself: As yet, its antigen is unknown.

Isolation of CD4+ and CD8+ T cells from PBMCs was achieved by sorting. Extracted RNA was reverse transcribed into cDNA, the sequencing template. Assay: immunoSEQ multiplex PCR; the TCRdb copy retains only in-frame clones and omits some. Of roughly 250,000 clones listed, roughly 69% are singletons. Study results and caveats: Scalp sequencing also captures normal skin's resident alphabeta T cells.

Germline lookup yields CDR1 SGHNT and CDR2 YENEEA. J lost 0 bases, V lost 5 bases, and 3 bases had no gene match. This CDR3 has 15 residues. The V gene is TRBV11-3, the J gene TRBJ2-1; the match to TRBD1 covers 8 bases. The source of this sequence is a human donor with alopecia areata. The sample was CD4+ T cells sorted from blood, taken at week 0. Written as DNA, the CDR3 is TGTGCCAGCAGCGGGACAGGAAGCTCCTACAATGAGCAGTTCTTC. Its protein is CASSGTGSSYNEQFF.